The rows below give T cell receptor beta chains drawn from one sample of a study of shared clonotypes between healthy human individuals. Libraries were prepared by immunoSEQ multiplex PCR; TCRdb keeps only in-frame clonotypes and omits some of them. Of about 2.4 million clones in the sample, over 85% were seen once. Sequences were obtained from naive CD4+ T cells from PBMCs. These receptors were obtained from a man aged 18 to 29 in good health. Some clones in this sample may be carry-over from other donors' samples. Each CDR3 is given with its conserved first and last residue. Fields, in order: D gene, J gene, V gene, CDR3 DNA, CDR3 protein. The D gene is left open where the match is weak.

>-|TRBJ2-2|TRBV4-1
TGCGCCAGCAGCCAACGGGGGCAGTCGGTGGACGGGGAGCTGTTTTTT
CASSQRGQSVDGELFF
>TRBD1|TRBJ1-1|TRBV5-1
TGCGCCAGCAGCTCAGGGGGCCGCACTGAAGCTTTCTTT
CASSSGGRTEAFF
>-|TRBJ2-1|TRBV4-2
TGTGCCAGCAGCCAAGGCAGCCCGGGGGCCAGAGGTGAGCAGTTCTTC
CASSQGSPGARGEQFF
>-|TRBJ2-2|TRBV7-3
TGTGCCAGCAGCTTAGGGGGACCCGGGAGTCCCGGGGAGCTGTTTTTT
CASSLGGPGSPGELFF
>-|TRBJ1-5|TRBV6-6
TGTGCCAGCAGCGTGGACGGACAATATCAGCCCCAGCATTTT
CASSVDGQYQPQHF
>TRBD2|TRBJ2-1|TRBV11-1
TGTGCCAGCAGCTTAGGTATAGCGGGAGATGAGCAGTTCTTC
CASSLGIAGDEQFF
>-|TRBJ2-7|TRBV7-2
TGTGCCAGCAGCTTCGGAGACTACGAGCAGTACTTC
CASSFGDYEQYF
>-|TRBJ2-3|TRBV5-1
TGCGCCAGCAGCCCCGGGACGACTGGCACAGATACGCAGTATTTT
CASSPGTTGTDTQYF
>-|TRBJ1-5|TRBV27
TGTGCCAGCAGTTTATTGCCCAATCAGCCCCAGCATTTT
CASSLLPNQPQHF
>TRBD1|TRBJ1-1|TRBV9
TGTGCCAGCAGCGCGACAGGGGGGATCGCTGAAGCTTTCTTT
CASSATGGIAEAFF